The clone carrying this TCR beta chain was seen once. Its antigen is not identified. Germline lookup yields CDR1 SGHRS and CDR2 YFSETQ. CDR3 length: 16 amino acids. The ends were cut back, 4 bases at V and 0 bases at J, with 14 bases in the middle. The entry originates in a study of OX40 agonist ivuxolimab in advanced cancers. Background on the study: Dose-escalation patients were diagnosed with hepatocellular carcinoma, melanoma, renal cell cancer or head and neck cancer.

The method was immunoSEQ multiplex PCR; TCRdb's version includes in-frame clones alone and lacks a portion of them. The sample shows some 45,000 clones, roughly 85% of them seen only once. Autoimmune disease history or systemic immunosuppression barred patients. Study observations and caveats: Clonal expansion by week 6 occurred in CD4+ and CD8+ blood T cells (at 0.1 to 3.0 mg/kg).

Sequencing was performed on CD4+ or CD8+ T cells sorted from blood, taken in a trial of the OX40 agonist ivuxolimab. The TCR was taken from an adult with an advanced solid tumor such as melanoma, head and neck, liver or kidney cancer. The rearrangement joins TRBV5-1 to TRBJ1-3; D may be TRBD1 (6 bases). CDR3 nucleotides: TGCGCCAGCAGCAAATCAGGGGTTAACTCTGGAAACACCATATATTTT. Amino acids: CASSKSGVNSGNTIYF.